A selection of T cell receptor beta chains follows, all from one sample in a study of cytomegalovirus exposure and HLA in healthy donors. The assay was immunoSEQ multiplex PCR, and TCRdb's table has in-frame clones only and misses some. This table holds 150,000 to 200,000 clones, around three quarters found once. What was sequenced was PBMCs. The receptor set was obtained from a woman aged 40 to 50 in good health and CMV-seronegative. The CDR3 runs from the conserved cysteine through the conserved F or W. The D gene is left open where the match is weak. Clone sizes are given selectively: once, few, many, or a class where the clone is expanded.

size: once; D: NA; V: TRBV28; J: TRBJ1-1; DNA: TGTGCCAGCAGTTACGACGGAGAGGGGAACACTGAAGCTTTCTTT; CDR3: CASSYDGEGNTEAFF
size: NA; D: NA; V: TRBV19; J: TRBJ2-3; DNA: TGTGCCAGTAGTCGCCAACTGACAGATACGCAGTATTTT; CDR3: CASSRQLTDTQYF
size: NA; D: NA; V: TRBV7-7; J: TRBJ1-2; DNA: TGTGCTAGCAGCCCTCCCTATGGCTACACCTTC; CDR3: CASSPPYGYTF
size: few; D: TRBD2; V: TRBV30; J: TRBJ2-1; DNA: TGTGCCTGGAGTGTACCCTCGGCTAGCGGAGTATACAATGAGCAGTTCTTC; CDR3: CAWSVPSASGVYNEQFF
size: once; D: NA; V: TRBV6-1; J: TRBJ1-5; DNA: TGTGCCAGCAACCAGGGAAATAGCAATCAGCCCCAGCATTTT; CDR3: CASNQGNSNQPQHF
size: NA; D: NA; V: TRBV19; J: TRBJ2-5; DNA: TGTGCCAGTAGTCCCACGCGGGACTTCCAAGAGACCCAGTACTTC; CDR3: CASSPTRDFQETQYF
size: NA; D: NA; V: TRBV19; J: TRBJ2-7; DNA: TGTGCCAGCAATTCGGGAGACTACGAGCAGTACTTC; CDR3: CASNSGDYEQYF
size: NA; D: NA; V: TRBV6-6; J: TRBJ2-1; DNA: TGTGCCAGCAGTCCCCACTACAATGAGCAGTTCTTC; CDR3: CASSPHYNEQFF
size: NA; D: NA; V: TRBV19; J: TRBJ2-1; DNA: TGTGCCAGTAGCACCAGTAACCGTTACAATGAGCAGTTCTTC; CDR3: CASSTSNRYNEQFF
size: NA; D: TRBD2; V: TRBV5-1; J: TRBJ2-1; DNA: TGCGCCAGCAGCTGGACCGGGACTAGCAGCTACAATGAGCAGTTCTTC; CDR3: CASSWTGTSSYNEQFF
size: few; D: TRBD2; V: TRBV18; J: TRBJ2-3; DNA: TGTGCCAGCTCACGTGCGGCGGGACTAGCGGGAGACGAGCCTACAGATACGCAGTATTTT; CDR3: CASSRAAGLAGDEPTDTQYF
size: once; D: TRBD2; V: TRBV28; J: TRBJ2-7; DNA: TGTGCCAGCAGCCTTGGACTAGCGGTTTATTACGAGCAGTACTTC; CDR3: CASSLGLAVYYEQYF
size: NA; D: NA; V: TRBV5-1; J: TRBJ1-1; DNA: TGCGCCAGCAGCCTACAGGGTGGGAACACTGAAGCTTTCTTT; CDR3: CASSLQGGNTEAFF
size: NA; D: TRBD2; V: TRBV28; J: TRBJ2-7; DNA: TGTGCCAGCAGTTTATCCAGCGGGATGTCAGCCCAGCAGTACTTC; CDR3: CASSLSSGMSAQQYF
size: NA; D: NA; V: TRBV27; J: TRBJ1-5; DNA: TGTGCCAGCTGGGTTACGGGGAGGGCCCAGCATTTT; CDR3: CASWVTGRAQHF
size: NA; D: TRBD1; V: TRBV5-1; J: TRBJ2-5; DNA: TGCGCCAGCAGGGCTGGGACAGGGGGGCAAGAGACCCAGTACTTC; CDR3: CASRAGTGGQETQYF
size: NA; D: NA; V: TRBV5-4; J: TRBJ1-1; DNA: TGTGCCAGCAGCTTTGGGGGGGTGAACACTGAAGCTTTCTTT; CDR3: CASSFGGVNTEAFF
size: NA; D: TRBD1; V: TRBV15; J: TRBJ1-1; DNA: TGTGCCACCAGCAGAGTCCTTGCAGGGGGAGGTAACACTGAAGCTTTCTTT; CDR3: CATSRVLAGGGNTEAFF
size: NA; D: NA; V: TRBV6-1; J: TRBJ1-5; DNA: TGTGCCAGCAATGTCGAAGGGTGGGGCCAGCCCCAGCATTTT; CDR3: CASNVEGWGQPQHF
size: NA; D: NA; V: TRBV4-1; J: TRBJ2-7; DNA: TGCGCCAGCAGCCAAGAACCCGGTACTGGCTCCTACGAGCAGTACTTC; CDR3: CASSQEPGTGSYEQYF
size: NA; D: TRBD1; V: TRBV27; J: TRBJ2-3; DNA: TGTGCCAGCAGTGGACAGGGGAAGGCAGATACGCAGTATTTT; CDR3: CASSGQGKADTQYF
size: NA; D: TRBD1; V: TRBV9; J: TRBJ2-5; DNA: TGTGCCAGCAGCGTAGACAGGGGGCAGGGAGAGACCCAGTACTTC; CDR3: CASSVDRGQGETQYF
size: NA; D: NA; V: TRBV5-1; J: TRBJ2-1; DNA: TGCGCCAGCAGCTGGGGGGCTAGCGGACACTCCTACAATGAGCAGTTCTTC; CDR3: CASSWGASGHSYNEQFF
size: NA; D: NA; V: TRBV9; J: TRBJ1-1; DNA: TGTGCCAGCAGCCCCAGGGAGGCCGGTGAAGCTTTCTTT; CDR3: CASSPREAGEAFF
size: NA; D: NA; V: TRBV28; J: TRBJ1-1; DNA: TGTGCCAGCGGTGGGTTCGGGGCTTTCTTT; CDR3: CASGGFGAFF
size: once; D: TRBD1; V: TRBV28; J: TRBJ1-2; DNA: TGTGCCAGCAGCCCGGGGGGACAGGGCTTTGATGGCTACACCTTC; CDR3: CASSPGGQGFDGYTF
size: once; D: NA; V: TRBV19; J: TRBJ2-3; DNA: TGTGCCAGTAGACACCAGGGAGATACGCAGTATTTT; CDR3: CASRHQGDTQYF
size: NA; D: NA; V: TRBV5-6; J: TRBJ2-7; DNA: TGTGCCAGCAGCTTGGGACAGTCTTACGAGCAGTACTTC; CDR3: CASSLGQSYEQYF
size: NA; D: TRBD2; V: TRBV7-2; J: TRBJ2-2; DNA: TGTGCCAGCAGCCGCGGGAGCGGGTACACCGGGGAGCTGTTTTTT; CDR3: CASSRGSGYTGELFF
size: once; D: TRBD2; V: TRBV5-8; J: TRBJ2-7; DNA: TGTGCCAGCAGACTAGCGGGAGTAACCTACGAGCAGTACTTC; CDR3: CASRLAGVTYEQYF
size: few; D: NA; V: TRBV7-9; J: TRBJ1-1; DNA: TGTGCCAGCAGCCTCGGACAAGTCGAAGCTTTCTTT; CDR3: CASSLGQVEAFF
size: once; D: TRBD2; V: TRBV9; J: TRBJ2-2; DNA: TGTGCCAGCAGCCCCCAAAGCGGGGGCACCGGGGAGCTGTTTTTT; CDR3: CASSPQSGGTGELFF
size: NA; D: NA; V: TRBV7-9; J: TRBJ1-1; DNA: TGTGCCAGCAGGCGGAACGCTGAAGCTTTCTTT; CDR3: CASRRNAEAFF
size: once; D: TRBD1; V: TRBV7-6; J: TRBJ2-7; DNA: TGTGCCAGCAGCTCAAGGACAGGGGACAGCTCCTACGAGCAGTACTTC; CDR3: CASSSRTGDSSYEQYF
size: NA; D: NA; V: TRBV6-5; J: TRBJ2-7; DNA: TGTGCCAGCAGCCCGAAAGGGGTCTACGAGCAGTACTTC; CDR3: CASSPKGVYEQYF
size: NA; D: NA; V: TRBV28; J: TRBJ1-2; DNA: TGTGCCAGCAGTTTAAGGCAGGCAATAGCTAACTATGGCTACACCTTC; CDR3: CASSLRQAIANYGYTF
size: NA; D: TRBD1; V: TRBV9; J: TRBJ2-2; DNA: TGTGCCAGCAGCAAAACAGGGGAACCTAACACCGGGGAGCTGTTTTTT; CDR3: CASSKTGEPNTGELFF
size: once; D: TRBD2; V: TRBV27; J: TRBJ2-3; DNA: TGTGCCAGCGCCCCAGGGTGGGTAGCGGGAGGGCCTGAAGATACGCAGTATTTT; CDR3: CASAPGWVAGGPEDTQYF
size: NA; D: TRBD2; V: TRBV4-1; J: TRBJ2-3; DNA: TGCGCCAGCAGCTTCGGACTAGCGGGGACGACAGATACGCAGTATTTT; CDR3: CASSFGLAGTTDTQYF
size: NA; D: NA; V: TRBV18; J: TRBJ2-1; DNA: TGTGCCAGCTCACCGATCAGACTGGGCAATGAGCAGTTCTTC; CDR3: CASSPIRLGNEQFF
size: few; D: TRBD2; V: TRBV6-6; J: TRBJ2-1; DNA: TGTGCCAGCAGTTACTCCCTAGCGGGTTCCGGGAATGAGCAGTTCTTC; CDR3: CASSYSLAGSGNEQFF
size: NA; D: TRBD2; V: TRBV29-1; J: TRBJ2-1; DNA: TGCAGCGCCTCGACTAGCGCAAACAATGAGCAGTTCTTC; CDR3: CSASTSANNEQFF
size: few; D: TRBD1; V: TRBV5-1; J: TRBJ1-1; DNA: TGCGCCAGCAGCTTGGAGGGGGGACAGGCTAGAACCACTGAAGCTTTCTTT; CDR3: CASSLEGGQARTTEAFF
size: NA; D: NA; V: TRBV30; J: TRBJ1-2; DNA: TGTGCCTGGAGTAAGGGGGACAAGAGAAACTATGGCTACACCTTC; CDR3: CAWSKGDKRNYGYTF
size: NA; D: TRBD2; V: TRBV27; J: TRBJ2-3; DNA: TGTGCCAGCAGTCCCACTAGCGGGGTCACAGATACGCAGTATTTT; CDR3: CASSPTSGVTDTQYF
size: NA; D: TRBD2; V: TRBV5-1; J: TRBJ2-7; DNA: TGCGCCAGCTCCCAGGGACTAGCCTCCCTTGAGCAGTACTTC; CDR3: CASSQGLASLEQYF
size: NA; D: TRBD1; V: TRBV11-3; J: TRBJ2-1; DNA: TGTGCCAGCAGCCTCATCGGGACAGGGGGGACGAATGAGCAGTTCTTC; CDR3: CASSLIGTGGTNEQFF
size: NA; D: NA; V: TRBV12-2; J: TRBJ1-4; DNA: TGTGCAAGTCGCTTAGTACCGGTGGAGCGAATCCTAAATGAAAAACTGTTTTTT; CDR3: CASRLVPVERILNEKLFF
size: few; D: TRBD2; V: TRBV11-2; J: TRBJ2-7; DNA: TGTGCCAGCAGCTTACTAGCGGATTACTACGAGCAGTACTTC; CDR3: CASSLLADYYEQYF
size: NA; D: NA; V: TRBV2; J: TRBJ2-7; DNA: TGTGCCAGCAGAGGACAAGGGGACGAGCAGTACTTC; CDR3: CASRGQGDEQYF
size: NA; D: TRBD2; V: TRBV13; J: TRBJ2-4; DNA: TGTGCCAGCAGCTTCCTACTAGCGGGAGGCCTTGGAACCAAAAACATTCAGTACTTC; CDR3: CASSFLLAGGLGTKNIQYF
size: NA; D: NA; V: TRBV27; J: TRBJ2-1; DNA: TGTGCCAGCAGTTCTGTGGCGGGAAGGGAGTTCTTC; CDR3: CASSSVAGREFF
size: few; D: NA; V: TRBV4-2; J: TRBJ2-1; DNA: TGTGCCAGCAGCCCTGGCTTTGATGAGCAGTTCTTC; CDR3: CASSPGFDEQFF
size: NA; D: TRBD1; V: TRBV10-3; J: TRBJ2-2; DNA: TGTGCCATCAGCCCCGGACAGGGGAACACCGGGGAGCTGTTTTTT; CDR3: CAISPGQGNTGELFF
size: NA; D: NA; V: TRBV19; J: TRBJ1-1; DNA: TGTGCCAGTATGGGCATCCCTATGAACACTGAAGCTTTCTTT; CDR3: CASMGIPMNTEAFF
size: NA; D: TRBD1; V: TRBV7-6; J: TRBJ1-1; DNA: TGTGCCAGCAGCCCACCGACAGGGAGGGCTTTCTTT; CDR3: CASSPPTGRAFF
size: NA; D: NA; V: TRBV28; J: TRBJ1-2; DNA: TGTGCCAGCAATGCGGGGAACTATGGCTACACCTTC; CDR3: CASNAGNYGYTF